This T cell receptor (beta chain) appears in the sequencing data of a study of tumour-infiltrating T cells in Burkitt lymphoma. The V end lost 8 bases, the J end lost 4 bases, and 15 bases lay between the germline ends. This CDR3 contains 14 residues. Germline V gene lookup returns CDR1 LNHDA and CDR2 SQIVND (reference sequence). TCRdb's copy holds only in-frame clones and misses some; the assay was immunoSEQ multiplex PCR. The table has about 1,700 clones, under 20% seen once; the top ten hold under 14%. The TCR originated in a human donor with diffuse large B-cell lymphoma. V is TRBV19 and J is TRBJ2-1, with D unresolved. The sample comprised tumor tissue. CDR3 in DNA: TGTGCCAGTCTTAGGGCGGAAGGATACAATGAGCAGTTCTTC. Translated: CASLRAEGYNEQFF.